Below, 30 T cell receptor beta chains from the same sample are listed, as sequenced in a study of T cell repertoires in cytomegalovirus infection. Which antigens these TCRs recognize remains unknown. TCRdb re-called the reads with MiXCR, one entry per CDR3 protein. Of about 920,000 distinct CDR3 sequences in the sample, around 31% were seen once. The source material was cultured CD8+ T cells from PBMCs, sampled from culture after CMV antigen stimulation. The receptors were sampled from a human donor in good health (CMV status not recorded). Some clones in this sample may be carry-over from other donors' samples.

The J gene is TRBJ2-7, the V gene TRBV6-2 or TRBV6-3, with 8 bases fitting TRBD2. This CDR3 contains 14 residues. Looked up from germline, CDR1 is MNHEY and CDR2 is SVGEGT. V dropped 5 bases and J dropped 3; count of bases not matched to a gene: 6. The DNA of the CDR3 is TGTGCCAGCAGTGGGCCGGGACTAGACTACGAGCAGTACTTC. Residues: CASSGPGLDYEQYF.

The table lists this clonotype with many counts. Written as DNA, the CDR3 is TGTGCCAGCAGTTACCCCGAGGGCCCTAGCGGGGGGCTTAGCTCCTACAATGAGCAGTTCTTC. It codes for CASSYPEGPSGGLSSYNEQFF. The V and J genes are TRBV6-2 or TRBV6-3 and TRBJ2-1; TRBD2 matches at 11 bases. CDR3 length: 21 amino acids. The germline gives CDR1 MNHEY, CDR2 SVGEGT. Trimming cost V 2 bases and J 0 bases; bases outside gene matches: 15.

The V gene is TRBV20-1, the J gene TRBJ2-5; TRBD2 matches at 11 bases. Germline-derived CDR1 and CDR2 are DFQATT and SNEGSKA (reference sequence). This CDR3 is 15 amino acids long. V dropped 3 bases and J dropped 5; count of bases not matched to a gene: 8. The DNA of the CDR3 is TGCAGTGCTAGTGTGCCTAGCGGGGGGCTGGAGACCCAGTACTTC. Protein: CSASVPSGGLETQYF.

This clonotype was observed many times. The J gene is TRBJ1-1, the V gene TRBV6-5; no clear D. The CDR3 runs to 13 residues. V was trimmed by 6 bases and J by 5 bases, leaving 13 bases between them. Per the germline V gene, CDR1 is MNHEY and CDR2 is SVGAGI. CDR3 nucleotides: TGTGCCAGCAGCTATGGGGTAGGGACTGAAGCTTTCTTT. Amino acids: CASSYGVGTEAFF.

The V gene is TRBV11-1, the J gene TRBJ2-6; D unresolved. Germline lookup yields CDR1 SGHAT and CDR2 FQDESV (reference sequence). The CDR3 covers 15 residues. Trimming pared 5 bases from V and 0 bases from J, leaving 8 bases between. The CDR3: CASSNTGSGANVLTF. CDR3 nucleotides: TGTGCCAGCAGCAACACGGGCTCTGGGGCCAACGTCCTGACTTTC.

The CDR3 sequence is CATNYRVLTTYSPLHF. The CDR3 DNA follows: TGTGCCACCAACTACCGGGTCCTAACTACCTATTCACCCCTCCACTTT. The gene calls are TRBV24-1 and TRBJ1-6; D ambiguous. From germline, CDR1 is KGHDR and CDR2 SFDVKD. The CDR3 covers 16 residues. Trimming pared 8 bases from V and 8 bases from J, leaving 21 bases between.

J is TRBJ1-6 and V is TRBV12-3 or TRBV12-4; D is possibly TRBD1 (6 bases). The CDR3 length is 15 residues. V was shortened by 7 bases and J by 4 bases, with 14 bases between the two germline ends. CDR3: CASKDRTVYNSPLHF. The CDR3 bases are TGTGCCAGCAAAGACAGGACCGTGTATAATTCACCCCTCCACTTT.

This clonotype was seen only a few times. The V call is TRBV11-2, the J call TRBJ2-1, with a weak D call TRBD1 (6 bases). The CDR3 extends over 15 amino acids. V was shortened by 0 bases and J by 1 base, with 7 bases between the two germline ends. The V gene's germline CDR1 is SGHAT and CDR2 FQNNGV. CDR3 sequence: CASSLDQGSYNEQFF. DNA of the CDR3: TGTGCCAGCAGCTTAGACCAGGGGTCCTACAATGAGCAGTTCTTC. The full variable domain, with the rest looked up from reference TRBV11-2 and TRBJ2-1, is EAGVAQSPRYKIIEKRQSVAFWCNPISGHATLYWYQQILGQGPKLLIQFQNNGVVDDSQLPKDRFSAERLKGVDSTLKIQPAKLEDSAVYLCASSLDQGSYNEQFFGPGTRLTVL.

This clonotype came up a few times. The rearrangement links TRBV27 to TRBJ2-7; D not certain. Trimming left V 5 bases short and J 2 bases short, with 13 bases between. The germline CDR1 and CDR2 sequences are MNHEY and SMNVEV (reference sequence). The CDR3 is made up of 14 amino acids. CDR3 loop: CASSIASPPYEQYF. The CDR3 DNA reads TGTGCCAGCAGTATCGCGAGTCCGCCCTACGAGCAGTACTTC.

The table lists this clonotype with a few counts. The rearrangement joins TRBV6-5 to TRBJ2-7; tentatively, D is TRBD1 (6 bases). Germline CDR1 is MNHEY and CDR2 is SVGAGI. The CDR3 contains 14 residues. V dropped 2 bases and J dropped 5 bases, with 13 bases sitting between them. CDR3 bases: TGTGCCAGCAGTTACCCTTACAGGGACCACGAGCAGTACGTC. Protein product: CASSYPYRDHEQYV.

The rearrangement links TRBV15 to TRBJ1-1; D may be TRBD1 (5 bases). The CDR3 is 12 amino acids. Looked up from germline, CDR1 is LNHNV and CDR2 is YYDKDF (reference sequence). Trimming shortened V by 1 base and J by 8 bases, and 8 bases separated the two germline ends. The CDR3 reads CATSRVNREAFF. The CDR3 nucleotides are TGTGCCACCAGCAGAGTAAACAGGGAAGCTTTCTTT. The full variable domain, completed using reference TRBV15 and TRBJ1-1, is DAMVIQNPRYQVTQFGKPVTLSCSQTLNHNVMYWYQQKSSQAPKLLFHYYDKDFNNEADTPDNFQSRRPNTSFCFLDIRSPGLGDTAMYLCATSRVNREAFFGQGTRLTVV.

The chain joins TRBV2 to TRBJ2-3, with TRBD2 matching 12 bases. Germline lookup yields CDR1 SNHLY and CDR2 FYNNEI. Losses at the gene ends were 6 bases for V and 2 bases for J; bases not matched to a gene: 6. The CDR3 sequence is 16 residues long. The CDR3, as DNA: TGTGCCAGCAGCTTACTAGCGGGGGGACACACAGATACGCAGTATTTT. Translated, it gives CASSLLAGGHTDTQYF. Looking up the rest from reference TRBV2 and TRBJ2-3 gives the full variable domain: EPEVTQTPSHQVTQMGQEVILRCVPISNHLYFYWYRQILGQKVEFLVSFYNNEISEKSEIFDDQFSVERPDGSNFTLKIRSTKLEDSAMYFCASSLLAGGHTDTQYFGPGTRLTVL.

This clonotype was counted only a few times. The V call is TRBV6-1, the J call TRBJ2-1; maybe TRBD1 (5 bases). Trimming left V 4 bases short and J 2 bases short, with 12 bases between. The CDR3 is 15 residues long. Germline-derived CDR1 and CDR2 are MNHNS and SASEGT. CDR3 sequence: CASSGTPLTYNEQFF. For the CDR3, the DNA is TGTGCCAGCAGTGGGACACCTTTAACCTACAATGAGCAGTTCTTC.

The V call is TRBV10-3, the J call TRBJ1-1; 12 bases are shared with TRBD1. CDR1 and CDR2 from the germline V gene are ENHRY and SYGVKD. The CDR3 contains 16 residues. J gave up 7 bases and V 0 bases, and 6 bases lay outside the gene matches. The CDR3 DNA is TGTGCCATCAGTGAGTCGAGGGACAGGGGGCAGAGTGAAGCTTTCTTT. It translates to CAISESRDRGQSEAFF.

The rearrangement uses TRBV7-6 and TRBJ2-7; TRBD2 might be the D (6 bases). Looked up from germline, CDR1 is SGHVS and CDR2 is FNYEAQ. The CDR3 totals 15 residues. Trimming removed 3 bases at V and 0 bases at J, with 12 bases between. In DNA, the CDR3 is TGTGCCAGCAGCTTCCGGGACGGGAGCTCCTACGAGCAGTACGTC. It specifies CASSFRDGSSYEQYV.

The chain joins TRBV5-1 to TRBJ2-1, with 11 bases fitting TRBD2. CDR1 and CDR2 (germline): SGHRS, YFSETQ. There are 13 residues in the CDR3. After removal of 4 bases from V and 9 bases from J, the junction contained 3 bases not matched to a gene. The CDR3 bases are TGCGCCAGCAGCGACGGGACTAGCGGTGAGCAGTTCTTC. Protein sequence: CASSDGTSGEQFF. Full variable domain (rest looked up from reference TRBV5-1 and TRBJ2-1): KAGVTQTPRYLIKTRGQQVTLSCSPISGHRSVSWYQQTPGQGLQFLFEYFSETQRNKGNFPGRFSGRQFSNSRSEMNVSTLELGDSALYLCASSDGTSGEQFFGPGTRLTVL.

The chain couples TRBV19 to TRBJ1-2; weak D call: TRBD1 (5 bases). CDR1 LNHDA and CDR2 SQIVND come from the germline V gene (reference sequence). V was trimmed by 2 bases and J by 7 bases, leaving 11 bases between them. This CDR3 is built from 13 residues. CDR3 sequence: CASSISRGGGYTF. CDR3 in DNA: TGTGCCAGTAGTATATCGAGGGGAGGTGGCTACACCTTC. The entire variable domain, with the rest obtained from reference TRBV19 and TRBJ1-2, is as follows: DGGITQSPKYLFRKEGQNVTLSCEQNLNHDAMYWYRQDPGQGLRLIYYSQIVNDFQKGDIAEGYSVSREKKESFPLTVTSAQKNPTAFYLCASSISRGGGYTFGSGTRLTVV.

This clonotype was counted only a few times. The chain has TRBV19 and TRBJ2-1; 10 nucleotides match TRBD2. This CDR3 has 15 amino acids. V shed 7 bases and J 2 bases; nucleotides not matched to a gene: 5. Germline values: CDR1 LNHDA, CDR2 SQIVND (reference sequence). The CDR3 reads CASKGLAAAYNEQFF. The CDR3 coding sequence is TGTGCCAGTAAAGGACTAGCGGCAGCCTACAATGAGCAGTTCTTC.

CDR3 bases: TGTGCCAGCAACCCGGGGGTCGACACAGATACGCAGTATTTT. It codes for CASNPGVDTDTQYF. The chain couples TRBV2 to TRBJ2-3; TRBD2 is a possible D gene (6 bases). The V and J ends lost 7 bases and 2 bases respectively, with 13 bases between them. This CDR3 comprises 14 residues. Germline values: CDR1 SNHLY, CDR2 FYNNEI.

This clonotype was recorded a few times. The rearrangement joins TRBV5-5 to TRBJ2-7; possible D gene TRBD1, 6 bases. V gave up 2 bases and J gave up 6 bases, with 9 bases separating them. This CDR3 region has 12 residues. CDR1 is SGHKS, CDR2 YYEKEE, per germline (reference sequence). CDR3 amino acids: CASSFTGTEQYV. The CDR3 nucleotides are TGTGCCAGCAGCTTCACAGGGACCGAGCAGTACGTC.

The J gene is TRBJ1-1, the V gene TRBV7-9, with D unclear. Germline CDR1 SEHNR, CDR2 FQNEAQ (reference sequence). Trimming took off 5 bases at V and 1 base at J, with 14 bases between the two ends. The CDR3 has 15 amino acids. This CDR3 is CASSPTKSGNTEAFF. The CDR3 DNA reads as TGTGCCAGCAGCCCAACCAAGAGCGGGAACACTGAAGCTTTCTTT.

There are a few counts of this clonotype. One base away lies a much larger clone, so this may be a sequencing read error. This rearrangement joins TRBV7-6 to TRBJ1-1; perhaps TRBD1 as D (5 bases). Germline CDR1 and CDR2: SGHVS and FNYEAQ. V was shortened by 3 bases and J by 0 bases, with 8 bases between the two germline ends. This CDR3 region has 14 residues. DNA for the CDR3: TGTGCCAGCAGCTTTGGGGCCTTGAACACTGAAGCTTTCTTT. Its protein product is CASSFGALNTEAFF.

About this clonotype: This may come from a read error, since a much larger clone is one base off. The gene calls are TRBV7-6 and TRBJ2-5, with D possibly TRBD2 on 6 matching bases. Germline V lookup: CDR1 SGHVS, CDR2 FNYEAQ. V was pared by 6 bases and J by 0 bases, with 11 bases between. The CDR3 runs to 14 residues. The CDR3 DNA sequence: TGTGCCAGCAGTTATTGGGGGGACCAAGAGACCCAGTACTTC. Protein product: CASSYWGDQETQYF. The whole variable domain, filled in from reference TRBV7-6 and TRBJ2-5, reads GAGVSQSPRYKVTKRGQDVALRCDPISGHVSLYWYRQALGQGPEFLTYFNYEAQQDKSGLPNDRFSAERPEGSISTLTIQRTEQRDSAMYRCASSYWGDQETQYFGPGTRLLVL.

In its sample, this clonotype was seen a few times. The chain combines TRBV27 with TRBJ1-1, with D tentatively TRBD1 (6 bases). CDR3 length: 14 amino acids. Per the germline V gene, CDR1 is MNHEY and CDR2 is SMNVEV (reference sequence). The DNA of the CDR3 is TGTGCGAGCGGAGGATACAGGGAGAACACTGAAGCTTTCTTT. This codes for CASGGYRENTEAFF.

This clonotype was found many times. J is TRBJ1-1 and V is TRBV6-1; no reliable D call. CDR3 length: 12 amino acids. V dropped 6 bases and J dropped 0 bases, with 5 bases sitting between them. The germline V gene has CDR1 MNHNS and CDR2 SASEGT. The CDR3 is CASRRLNTEAFF. CDR3 bases: TGTGCCAGCAGGAGACTGAACACTGAAGCTTTCTTT.

The table lists this clonotype with a count of one. V gene TRBV5-5 combines with J gene TRBJ2-1; TRBD2 matches 8 bases. CDR1 and CDR2 (germline): SGHKS, YYEKEE (reference sequence). The CDR3 is 16 residues long. The junction had 10 bases not matched to a gene; V was cut back by 8 bases and J by 0 bases. CDR3 residues: CASRGGPHISYNEQFF. CDR3 nucleotides: TGTGCCAGTCGGGGGGGGCCCCACATCTCCTACAATGAGCAGTTCTTC.

This clonotype was seen repeatedly, ten times or more. V usage is TRBV4-1 and J usage is TRBJ1-1, with D maybe TRBD1 (5 bases). CDR1 and CDR2 (germline): MGHRA, YSYEKL. V lost 4 bases and J 4 bases, leaving 16 bases between the germline ends. This CDR3 is built from 15 residues. The CDR3 DNA reads TGCGCCAGCAGCCCTTGGGCAGGGTCGGGCACTGAAGCTTTCTTT. Protein product: CASSPWAGSGTEAFF.

J is TRBJ1-6 and V is TRBV20-1; 8 bases match TRBD1. The CDR3 is 13 amino acids. CDR1 DFQATT and CDR2 SNEGSKA come from the germline V gene (reference sequence). The trim removed 3 bases at V and 7 bases at J, leaving 2 bases unmatched. This CDR3 is CSASDRGNSPLHF. The CDR3 nucleotides read TGCAGTGCTAGTGACAGGGGCAATTCACCCCTCCACTTT.

The chain is built from TRBV6-2 or TRBV6-3 and TRBJ2-5, with TRBD2 matching 11 bases. The junction had 6 bases not matched to a gene; V was cut back by 0 bases and J by 6 bases. Germline CDR1 MNHEY, CDR2 SVGEGT. The CDR3 sequence is 16 residues long. CDR3 loop: CASSYSKTSGAKTQYF. The CDR3 nucleotides read TGTGCCAGCAGTTACTCGAAGACTAGCGGGGCAAAGACCCAGTACTTC.

This clonotype was seen many times. V gene TRBV28 combines with J gene TRBJ2-3; 10 bases are shared with TRBD1. Germline CDR1 is MDHEN and CDR2 is SYDVKM. This CDR3 has 17 amino acids. V was pared by 4 bases and J by 1 base, with 8 bases of the junction left unmatched. The CDR3 region is CASSYTAGTGGTDTQYF. CDR3 bases: TGTGCCAGCAGTTACACCGCCGGGACAGGGGGCACAGATACGCAGTATTTT.